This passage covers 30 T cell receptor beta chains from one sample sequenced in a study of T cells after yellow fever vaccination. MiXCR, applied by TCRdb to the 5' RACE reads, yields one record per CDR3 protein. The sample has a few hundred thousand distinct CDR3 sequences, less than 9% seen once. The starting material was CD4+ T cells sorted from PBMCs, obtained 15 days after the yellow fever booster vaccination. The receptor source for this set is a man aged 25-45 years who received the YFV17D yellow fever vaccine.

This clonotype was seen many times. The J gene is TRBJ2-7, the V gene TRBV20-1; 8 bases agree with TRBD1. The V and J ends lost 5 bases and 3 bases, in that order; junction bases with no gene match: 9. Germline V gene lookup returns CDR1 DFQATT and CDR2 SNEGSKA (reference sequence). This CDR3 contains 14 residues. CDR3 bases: TGCAGTGCTCGATTTCCAGACAGGGGCTACGAGCAGTACTTC. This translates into CSARFPDRGYEQYF.

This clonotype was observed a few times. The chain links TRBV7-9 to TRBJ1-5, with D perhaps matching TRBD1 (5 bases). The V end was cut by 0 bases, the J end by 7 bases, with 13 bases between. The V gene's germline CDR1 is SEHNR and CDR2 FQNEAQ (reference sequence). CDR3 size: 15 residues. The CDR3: CASSLADTGGQPQHF. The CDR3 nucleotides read TGTGCCAGCAGCTTAGCGGACACGGGGGGACAGCCCCAGCATTTT.

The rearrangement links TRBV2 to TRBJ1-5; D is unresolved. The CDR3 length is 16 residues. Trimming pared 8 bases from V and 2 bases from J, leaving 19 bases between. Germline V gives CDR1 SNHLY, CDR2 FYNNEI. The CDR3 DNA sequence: TGTGCCAGCCGAGCCGAGATGTCATTTGGCAATCAGCCCCAGCATTTT. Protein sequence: CASRAEMSFGNQPQHF.

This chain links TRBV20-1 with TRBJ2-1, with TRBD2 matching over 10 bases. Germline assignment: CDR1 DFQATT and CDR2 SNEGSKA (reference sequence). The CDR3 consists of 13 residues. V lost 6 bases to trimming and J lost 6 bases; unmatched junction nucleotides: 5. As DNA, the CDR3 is TGCAGTGCCCCTACTAGCGGGATCAATGAGCAGTTCTTC. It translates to CSAPTSGINEQFF.

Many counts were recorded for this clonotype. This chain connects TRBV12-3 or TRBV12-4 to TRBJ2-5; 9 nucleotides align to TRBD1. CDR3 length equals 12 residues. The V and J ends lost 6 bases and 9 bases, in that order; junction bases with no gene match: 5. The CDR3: CASRRDRAAQYF. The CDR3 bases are TGTGCCAGCAGACGGGACAGGGCGGCCCAGTACTTC.

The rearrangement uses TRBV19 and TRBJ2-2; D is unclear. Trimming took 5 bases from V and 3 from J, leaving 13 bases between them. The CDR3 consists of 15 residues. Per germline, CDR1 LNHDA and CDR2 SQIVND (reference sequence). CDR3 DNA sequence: TGTGCCAGTAGTCCCCCGACTGGATACACCGGGGAGCTGTTTTTT. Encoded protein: CASSPPTGYTGELFF.

CDR3: CASSRQGPDQETQYF. The CDR3 coding sequence is TGTGCCAGCTCACGACAGGGTCCGGACCAAGAGACCCAGTACTTC. The chain recombines TRBV18 with TRBJ2-5; the match to TRBD1 covers 7 bases. Germline V lookup: CDR1 KGHSH, CDR2 LQKENI. Germline trimming cut 4 bases from V and 0 bases from J; bases unmatched to any gene: 5. The CDR3 contains 15 residues.

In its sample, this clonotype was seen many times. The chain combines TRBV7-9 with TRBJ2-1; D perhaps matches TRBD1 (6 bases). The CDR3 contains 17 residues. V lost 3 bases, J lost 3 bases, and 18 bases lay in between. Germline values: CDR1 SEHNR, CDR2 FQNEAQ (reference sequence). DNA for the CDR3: TGTGCCAGCAGCTTCGCCAAGGAACAGGGAGACTACAATGAGCAGTTCTTC. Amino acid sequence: CASSFAKEQGDYNEQFF.

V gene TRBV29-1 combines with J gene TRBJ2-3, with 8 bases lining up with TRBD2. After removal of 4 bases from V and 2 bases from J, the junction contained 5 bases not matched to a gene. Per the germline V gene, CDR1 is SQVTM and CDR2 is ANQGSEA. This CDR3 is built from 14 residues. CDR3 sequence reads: CSVAASGSTDTQYF. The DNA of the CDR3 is TGCAGCGTTGCGGCTAGCGGGTCCACAGATACGCAGTATTTT.

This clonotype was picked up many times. The CDR3 nucleotides read TGTGCCACCAGCAGACTTATTAGCACAGATACGCAGTATTTT. It is translated as CATSRLISTDTQYF. The V gene is TRBV15, the J gene TRBJ2-3; D ambiguous. V was trimmed by 2 bases and J by 0 bases, leaving 6 bases between them. CDR1 is LNHNV, CDR2 YYDKDF, per germline (reference sequence). The CDR3 totals 14 residues.

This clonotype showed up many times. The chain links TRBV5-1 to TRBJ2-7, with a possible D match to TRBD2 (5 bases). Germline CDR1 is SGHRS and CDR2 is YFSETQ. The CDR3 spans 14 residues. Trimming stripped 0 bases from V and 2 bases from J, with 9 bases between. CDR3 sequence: CASSLVTGTYEQYF. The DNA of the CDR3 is TGCGCCAGCAGCTTGGTTACGGGAACCTACGAGCAGTACTTC.

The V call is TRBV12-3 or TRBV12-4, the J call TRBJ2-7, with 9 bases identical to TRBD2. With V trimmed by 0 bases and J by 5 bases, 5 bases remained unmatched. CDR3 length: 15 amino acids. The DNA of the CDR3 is TGTGCCAGCAGTTTAGCGTCCAGCGGGAGGAACGAGCAGTACTTC. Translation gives CASSLASSGRNEQYF.

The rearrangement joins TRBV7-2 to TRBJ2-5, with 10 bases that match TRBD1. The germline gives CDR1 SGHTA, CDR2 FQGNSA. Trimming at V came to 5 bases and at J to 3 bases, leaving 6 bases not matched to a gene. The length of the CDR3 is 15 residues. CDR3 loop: CASSPRTGGKETQYF. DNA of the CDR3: TGTGCCAGCAGCCCCCGGACAGGGGGGAAAGAGACCCAGTACTTC.

The CDR3 sequence: CASSFSTGTGYNSPLHF. CDR3 sequence (DNA): TGTGCCAGCAGTTTTAGTACCGGGACAGGCTATAATTCACCCCTCCACTTT. V usage is TRBV12-3 or TRBV12-4 and J usage is TRBJ1-6; 8 bases map to TRBD1. Trimming at V came to 3 bases and at J to 3 bases, leaving 7 bases not matched to a gene. CDR3 length: 17 residues.

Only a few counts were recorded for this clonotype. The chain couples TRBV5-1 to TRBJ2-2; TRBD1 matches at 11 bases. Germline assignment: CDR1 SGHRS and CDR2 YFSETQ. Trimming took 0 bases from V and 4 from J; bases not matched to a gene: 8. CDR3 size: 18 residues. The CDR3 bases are TGCGCCAGCAGCTTGGCCAACGGACAGGGGGCGATCACCGGGGAGCTGTTTTTT. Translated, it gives CASSLANGQGAITGELFF.

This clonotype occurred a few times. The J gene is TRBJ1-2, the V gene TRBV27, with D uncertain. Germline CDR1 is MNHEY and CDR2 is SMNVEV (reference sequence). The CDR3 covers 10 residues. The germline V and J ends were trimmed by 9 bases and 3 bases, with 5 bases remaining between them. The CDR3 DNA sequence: TGTGCCAGGACCTACTATGGCTACACCTTC. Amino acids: CARTYYGYTF.

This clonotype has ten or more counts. CDR3 DNA sequence: TGTGCCAGCAGTGGACAGGAAAGCTCCTACAATGAGCAGTTCTTC. Protein sequence: CASSGQESSYNEQFF. The rearrangement links TRBV12-3 or TRBV12-4 to TRBJ2-1, with 7 positions matching TRBD1. The CDR3 is 15 amino acids. The junction had 4 bases not matched to a gene; V was cut back by 5 bases and J by 0 bases.

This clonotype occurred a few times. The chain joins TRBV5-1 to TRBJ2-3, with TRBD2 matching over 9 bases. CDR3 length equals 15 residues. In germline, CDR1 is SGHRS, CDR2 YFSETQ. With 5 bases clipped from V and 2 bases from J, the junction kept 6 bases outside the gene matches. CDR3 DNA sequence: TGCGCCAGCAGTTACCAGCGGGAGGTCACAGATACGCAGTATTTT. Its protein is CASSYQREVTDTQYF. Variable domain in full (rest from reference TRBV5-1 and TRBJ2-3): KAGVTQTPRYLIKTRGQQVTLSCSPISGHRSVSWYQQTPGQGLQFLFEYFSETQRNKGNFPGRFSGRQFSNSRSEMNVSTLELGDSALYLCASSYQREVTDTQYFGPGTRLTVL.

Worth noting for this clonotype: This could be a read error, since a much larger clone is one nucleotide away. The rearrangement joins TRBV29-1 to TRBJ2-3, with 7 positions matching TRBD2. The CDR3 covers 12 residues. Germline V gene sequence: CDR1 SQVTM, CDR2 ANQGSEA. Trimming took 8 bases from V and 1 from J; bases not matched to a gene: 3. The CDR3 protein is CSLLAGTDTQYF. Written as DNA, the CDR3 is TGCAGCCTTCTAGCGGGCACAGATACGCAGTATTTT.

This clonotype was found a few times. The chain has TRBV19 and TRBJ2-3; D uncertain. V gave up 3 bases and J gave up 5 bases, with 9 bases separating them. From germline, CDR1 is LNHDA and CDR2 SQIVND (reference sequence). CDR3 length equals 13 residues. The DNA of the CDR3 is TGTGCCAGTAGTATTCACCCAAAAGATACGCAGTATTTT. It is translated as CASSIHPKDTQYF.

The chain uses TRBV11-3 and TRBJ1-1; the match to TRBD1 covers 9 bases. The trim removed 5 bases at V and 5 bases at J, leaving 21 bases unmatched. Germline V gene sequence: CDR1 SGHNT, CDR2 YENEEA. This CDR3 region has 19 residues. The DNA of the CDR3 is TGTGCCAGCAGCGTAGGGACAGGGCCCCGGGCGCGCGGAAATACTGAAGCTTTCTTT. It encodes CASSVGTGPRARGNTEAFF.

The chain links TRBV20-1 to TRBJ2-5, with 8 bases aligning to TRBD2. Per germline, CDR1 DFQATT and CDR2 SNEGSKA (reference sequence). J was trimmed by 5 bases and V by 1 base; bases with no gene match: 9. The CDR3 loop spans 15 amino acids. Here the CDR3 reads CSARAVAGLLETQYF. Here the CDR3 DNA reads TGCAGTGCTAGAGCTGTAGCGGGATTATTGGAGACCCAGTACTTC.

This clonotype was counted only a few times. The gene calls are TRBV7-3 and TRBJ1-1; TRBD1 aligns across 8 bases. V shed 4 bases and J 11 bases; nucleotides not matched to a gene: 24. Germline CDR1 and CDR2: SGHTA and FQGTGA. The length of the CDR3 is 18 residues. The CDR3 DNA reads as TGTGCCAGCAGCTCCGACCCACCAGGGGGCGTGAATGAGCGGTTGGCTTTCTTT. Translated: CASSSDPPGGVNERLAFF.

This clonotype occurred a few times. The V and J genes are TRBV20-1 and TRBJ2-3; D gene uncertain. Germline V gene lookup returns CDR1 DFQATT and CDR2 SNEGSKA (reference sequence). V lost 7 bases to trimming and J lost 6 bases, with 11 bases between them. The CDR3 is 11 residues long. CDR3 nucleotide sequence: TGCAGTGAACGACACGGGGATACGCAGTATTTT. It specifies CSERHGDTQYF.

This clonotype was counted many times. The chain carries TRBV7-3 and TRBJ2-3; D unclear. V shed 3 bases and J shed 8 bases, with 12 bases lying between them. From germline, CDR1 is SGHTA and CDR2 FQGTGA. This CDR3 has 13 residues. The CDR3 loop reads CASSFSRAATQYF. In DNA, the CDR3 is TGTGCCAGCAGCTTTTCTCGCGCAGCTACGCAGTATTTT.

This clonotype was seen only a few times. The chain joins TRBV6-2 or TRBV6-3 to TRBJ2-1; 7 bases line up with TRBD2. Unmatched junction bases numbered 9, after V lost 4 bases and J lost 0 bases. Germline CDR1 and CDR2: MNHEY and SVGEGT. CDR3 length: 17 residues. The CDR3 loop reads CASSSLNLADSYNEQFF. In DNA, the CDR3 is TGTGCCAGCAGTTCCCTTAATCTAGCGGACTCCTACAATGAGCAGTTCTTC.

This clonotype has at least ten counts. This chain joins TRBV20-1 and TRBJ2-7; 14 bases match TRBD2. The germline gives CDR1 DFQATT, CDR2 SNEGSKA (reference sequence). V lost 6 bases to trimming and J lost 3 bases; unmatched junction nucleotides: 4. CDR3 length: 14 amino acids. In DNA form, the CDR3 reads TGCAGTGCGGCCGGGACTAGCGGGGGCTACGAGCAGTACTTC. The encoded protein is CSAAGTSGGYEQYF.

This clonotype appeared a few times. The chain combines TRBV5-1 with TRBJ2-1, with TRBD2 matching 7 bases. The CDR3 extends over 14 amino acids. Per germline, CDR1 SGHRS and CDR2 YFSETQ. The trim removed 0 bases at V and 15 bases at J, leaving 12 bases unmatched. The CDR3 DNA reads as TGCGCCAGCAGCTTGGCAGTAGGCGGGAGTTCTCTGTTCTTC. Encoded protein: CASSLAVGGSSLFF.

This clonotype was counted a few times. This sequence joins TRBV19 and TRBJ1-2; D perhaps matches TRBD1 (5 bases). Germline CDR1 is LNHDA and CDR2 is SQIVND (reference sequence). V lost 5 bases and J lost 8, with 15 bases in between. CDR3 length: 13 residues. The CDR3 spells CASSLDSPIGYTF. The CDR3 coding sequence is TGTGCCAGTAGTCTTGACAGCCCCATCGGCTACACCTTC.

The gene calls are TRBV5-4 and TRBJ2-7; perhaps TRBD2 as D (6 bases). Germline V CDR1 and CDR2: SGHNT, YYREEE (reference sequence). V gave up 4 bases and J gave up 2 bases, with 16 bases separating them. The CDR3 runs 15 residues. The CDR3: CASSILASETYEQYF. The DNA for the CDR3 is TGTGCCAGCAGCATCCTAGCGAGTGAGACCTACGAGCAGTACTTC.